Described below is a single TCR beta chain sequence and its context. The data derive from a study of shared clonotypes between healthy human individuals. Assay used: immunoSEQ multiplex PCR; TCRdb lists only in-frame clones, some missing. The sample yields 740,000 or so clones, more than 70% seen once. The germline gives CDR1 MDHEN, CDR2 SYDVKM. The CDR3 runs 14 residues. With V trimmed by 7 bases and J by 8 bases, 6 bases remained unmatched. Sequenced sample: memory CD4+ T cells sorted from blood. Subset of the sample: CD45RA-negative fraction. The genes are TRBV28 and TRBJ2-1, with TRBD2 matching 12 bases. The source of this sequence is a woman in her twenties or thirties in good health. The CDR3 loop is CASKTSGSLDEQFF. CDR3 DNA sequence: TGTGCCAGCAAGACTAGCGGGAGTTTGGATGAGCAGTTCTTC.